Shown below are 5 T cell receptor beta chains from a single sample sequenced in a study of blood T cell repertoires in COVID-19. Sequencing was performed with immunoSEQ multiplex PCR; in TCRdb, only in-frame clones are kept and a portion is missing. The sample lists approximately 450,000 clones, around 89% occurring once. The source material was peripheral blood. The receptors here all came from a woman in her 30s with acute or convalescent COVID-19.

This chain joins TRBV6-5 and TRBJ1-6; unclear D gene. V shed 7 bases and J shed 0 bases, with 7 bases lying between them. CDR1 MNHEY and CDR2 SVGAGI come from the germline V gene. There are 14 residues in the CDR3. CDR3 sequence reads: CASKISSYNSPLHF. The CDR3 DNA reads TGTGCCAGCAAAATTAGCTCCTATAATTCACCCCTCCACTTT.

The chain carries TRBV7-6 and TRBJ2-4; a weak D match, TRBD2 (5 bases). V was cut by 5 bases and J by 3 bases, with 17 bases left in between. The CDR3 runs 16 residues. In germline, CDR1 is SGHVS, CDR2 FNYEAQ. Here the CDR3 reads CASSQSRREVKNIQYF. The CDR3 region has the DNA TGTGCCAGCAGCCAATCTCGCCGGGAAGTCAAAAACATTCAGTACTTC.

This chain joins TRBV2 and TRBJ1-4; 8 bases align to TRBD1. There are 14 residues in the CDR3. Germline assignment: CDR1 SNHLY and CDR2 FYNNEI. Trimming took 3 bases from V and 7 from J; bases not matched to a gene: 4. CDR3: CASSEGTGREKLFF. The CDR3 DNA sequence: TGTGCCAGCAGTGAGGGGACAGGTCGTGAAAAACTGTTTTTT.

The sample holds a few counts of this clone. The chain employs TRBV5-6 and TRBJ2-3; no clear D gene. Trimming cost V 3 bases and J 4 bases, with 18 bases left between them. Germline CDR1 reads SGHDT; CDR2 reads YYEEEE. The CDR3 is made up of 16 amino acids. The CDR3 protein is CASSYENPSSPDTQYF. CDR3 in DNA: TGTGCCAGCAGCTACGAGAACCCATCGTCCCCAGATACGCAGTATTTT.

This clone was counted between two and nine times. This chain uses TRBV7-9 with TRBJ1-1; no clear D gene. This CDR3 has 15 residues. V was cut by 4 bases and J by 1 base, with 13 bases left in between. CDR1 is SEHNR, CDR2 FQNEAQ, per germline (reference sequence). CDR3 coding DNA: TGTGCCAGCAGCTCCGTTCGCCGGGGGAACACTGAAGCTTTCTTT. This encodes CASSSVRRGNTEAFF.